One sample yielded the 9 T cell receptor beta chains listed below, sequenced in a study of T cell responses to AZD1222 COVID-19 vaccine. The method was immunoSEQ multiplex PCR; TCRdb's version includes in-frame clones alone and lacks a portion of them. Of 140,000 or so clones listed, about 93% are singletons. Specimen: peripheral blood, collected 28 days after the second AZD1222 dose. These TCRs come from an adult who received the AZD1222 COVID-19 vaccine.

This rearrangement joins TRBV18 to TRBJ2-1; no firm D call. Trimming removed 2 bases at V and 8 bases at J, with 7 bases between. The CDR3 runs to 12 residues. Germline CDR1 KGHSH, CDR2 LQKENI. In DNA form, the CDR3 reads TGTGCCAGCTCACCAGCAAGCGATGAGCAGTTCTTC. It specifies CASSPASDEQFF.

V is TRBV2 and J is TRBJ2-1; 13 nucleotides agree with TRBD2. Trimming cost V 5 bases and J 6 bases; bases outside gene matches: 13. The germline V gene encodes CDR1 SNHLY and CDR2 FYNNEI. The CDR3 is 18 amino acids. DNA for the CDR3: TGTGCCAGCAGTTGGACTAGCGGGGGCGTTTTACCGTCCAATGAGCAGTTCTTC. Its protein product is CASSWTSGGVLPSNEQFF. Full variable domain (remainder filled in from reference TRBV2 and TRBJ2-1): EPEVTQTPSHQVTQMGQEVILRCVPISNHLYFYWYRQILGQKVEFLVSFYNNEISEKSEIFDDQFSVERPDGSNFTLKIRSTKLEDSAMYFCASSWTSGGVLPSNEQFFGPGTRLTVL.

The CDR3: CASTRQGTSYEQYF. In DNA, the CDR3 is TGTGCCAGCACTAGACAGGGCACCTCCTACGAGCAGTACTTC. This chain uses TRBV25-1 with TRBJ2-7; 7 nucleotides line up with TRBD1. V trimming: 7 bases; J trimming: 0 bases; junction bases outside the gene matches: 6. CDR1 and CDR2 (germline): MGHDK, SYGVNS. CDR3 length: 14 amino acids.

The chain uses TRBV7-2 and TRBJ1-5, with D possibly being TRBD1 (5 bases). This CDR3 is 14 amino acids long. Germline CDR1 and CDR2: SGHTA and FQGNSA. Trimming shortened V by 5 bases and J by 6 bases, and 14 bases separated the two germline ends. The CDR3 here is CASSTREFGQPQHF. Written as DNA, the CDR3 is TGTGCCAGCAGCACCAGGGAGTTCGGTCAGCCCCAGCATTTT. Full variable domain (outside the CDR3, taken from reference TRBV7-2 and TRBJ1-5): GAGVSQSPSNKVTEKGKDVELRCDPISGHTALYWYRQSLGQGLEFLIYFQGNSAPDKSGLPSDRFSAERTGGSVSTLTIQRTQQEDSAVYLCASSTREFGQPQHFGDGTRLSIL.

The J gene is TRBJ2-7, the V gene TRBV15; TRBD1 matches at 8 bases. Looked up from germline, CDR1 is LNHNV and CDR2 is YYDKDF (reference sequence). The junction had 8 bases not matched to a gene; V was cut back by 4 bases and J by 6 bases. The CDR3 sequence is 14 residues long. The CDR3 DNA sequence: TGTGCCACCAGCACTGGACAGGGCGGATCCGAGCAGTACTTC. It codes for CATSTGQGGSEQYF. Variable domain in full (rest from reference TRBV15 and TRBJ2-7): DAMVIQNPRYQVTQFGKPVTLSCSQTLNHNVMYWYQQKSSQAPKLLFHYYDKDFNNEADTPDNFQSRRPNTSFCFLDIRSPGLGDTAMYLCATSTGQGGSEQYFGPGTRLTVT.

This clone was seen just once. The V and J genes are TRBV2 and TRBJ1-6; D remains ambiguous. V lost 7 bases and J lost 8, with 15 bases in between. The V gene's germline CDR1 is SNHLY and CDR2 FYNNEI. The CDR3 is 14 residues long. The CDR3 nucleotides are TGTGCCAGCATGGTCAGCGCGGGGTATTCACCCCTCCACTTT. This sequence encodes CASMVSAGYSPLHF.

This chain joins TRBV7-6 and TRBJ2-1; TRBD1 aligns across 9 bases. Per the germline V gene, CDR1 is SGHVS and CDR2 is FNYEAQ. V was pared by 6 bases and J by 5 bases, with 5 bases of the junction left unmatched. This CDR3 spans 14 amino acids. CDR3 residues: CASSRDRAHNEQFF. The CDR3 nucleotides read TGTGCCAGCAGTAGGGACAGGGCTCACAATGAGCAGTTCTTC.

The chain combines TRBV4-3 with TRBJ2-3; D gene uncertain. The V gene's germline CDR1 is LGHNA and CDR2 YSLEER. V was shortened by 4 bases and J by 1 base, with 9 bases between the two germline ends. The CDR3 extends over 14 amino acids. The CDR3 DNA is TGCGCCAGCAGCCCACAGATAGGCACAGATACGCAGTATTTT. This translates into CASSPQIGTDTQYF.

The rearrangement uses TRBV6-5 and TRBJ1-2; 7 nucleotides line up with TRBD1. Germline V gene sequence: CDR1 MNHEY, CDR2 SVGAGI. After removal of 5 bases from V and 0 bases from J, the junction contained 6 bases not matched to a gene. This CDR3 comprises 15 residues. The CDR3 region has the DNA TGTGCCAGCAGTCTTTTCAGGGGGGCTAACTATGGCTACACCTTC. As protein: CASSLFRGANYGYTF.